The 27 T cell receptor beta chains below all came from one sample that was sequenced in a study of regulatory T cells in long-lasting Graves disease. The sample's time point: persistent/refractory GD, antithyroid drugs over 5 years with positive TRAb. PBMC-derived RNA was used for the TCR library. Building the TCR beta libraries relied on iRepertoire HTBI primers, and CDR3 regions underwent Arm-PCR. TCRdb independently ran MiXCR on the multiplex PCR reads; one entry per CDR3 protein. The table shows about 470,000 distinct CDR3 sequences, with 20% occurring only once. The sample was peripheral blood mononuclear cells (PBMCs), taken when the disease was refractory, from a patient treated with antithyroid drugs. These receptors were taken from a female donor with Graves disease.

A remark on this clonotype: This may be a read error, as it is one base from a much larger clone. In DNA, the CDR3 is TGTGCCAGCAGCTCCGCCCGGAACACTGAAGCTTTCTTT. This sequence encodes CASSSARNTEAFF. The V call is TRBV6-2 or TRBV6-3, the J call TRBJ1-1, with D hard to call. The germline gives CDR1 MNHEY, CDR2 SVGEGT. This CDR3 contains 13 residues. The ends were cut back, 6 bases at V and 1 base at J, with 9 bases in the middle.

The chain joins TRBV6-1 to TRBJ2-2, with D tentatively TRBD2 (5 bases). The germline V gene encodes CDR1 MNHNS and CDR2 SASEGT. The V end lost 7 bases, the J end lost 1 base, and 10 bases lay between the germline ends. This CDR3 region has 14 residues. The CDR3 bases are TGTGCCAGCAACGGCGGGCTGAACACCGGGGAGCTGTTTTTT. It yields the protein CASNGGLNTGELFF.

The chain employs TRBV27 and TRBJ2-7; TRBD1 aligns across 12 bases. V lost 5 bases and J lost 2; bases outside the gene matches: 7. The CDR3 totals 16 residues. Germline V lookup: CDR1 MNHEY, CDR2 SMNVEV (reference sequence). CDR3 in DNA: TGTGCCAGCAGTGATCGGGACAGGGGGCTAACCTACGAGCAGTACTTC. Protein product: CASSDRDRGLTYEQYF.

The chain carries TRBV29-1 and TRBJ2-5; D perhaps matches TRBD1 (5 bases). Germline V gene lookup returns CDR1 SQVTM and CDR2 ANQGSEA. Trimming shortened V by 5 bases and J by 5 bases, and 15 bases separated the two germline ends. This CDR3 contains 13 residues. CDR3 in amino acids: CSVSRAPGETQYF. CDR3 DNA: TGCAGCGTTAGTCGGGCCCCAGGGGAGACCCAGTACTTC. Combining the CDR3 with reference TRBV29-1 and TRBJ2-5 gives the whole variable domain SAVISQKPSRDICQRGTSLTIQCQVDSQVTMMFWYRQQPGQSLTLIATANQGSEATYESGFVIDKFPISRPNLTFSTLTVSNMSPEDSSIYLCSVSRAPGETQYFGPGTRLLVL.

This clonotype has a count of ten or more. This rearrangement joins TRBV6-1 to TRBJ1-5; no definite D call. The CDR3 loop spans 16 amino acids. CDR1 is MNHNS, CDR2 SASEGT, per germline. V lost 6 bases and J lost 2, with 17 bases in between. Here the CDR3 reads CASRSSGGFGNQPQHF. CDR3 nucleotides: TGTGCCAGCAGGAGCTCAGGTGGATTTGGCAATCAGCCCCAGCATTTT.

V usage is TRBV20-1 and J usage is TRBJ2-4; TRBD2 matches at 9 bases. Germline trimming cut 6 bases from V and 2 bases from J; bases unmatched to any gene: 11. This CDR3 has 16 amino acids. CDR1 and CDR2 from the germline V gene are DFQATT and SNEGSKA (reference sequence). CDR3 residues: CSAPRLADSTKNIQYF. As DNA, the CDR3 is TGCAGTGCCCCGAGACTAGCGGACTCAACCAAAAACATTCAGTACTTC.

This chain uses TRBV20-1 with TRBJ1-4; D not resolved. Trimming stripped 7 bases from V and 8 bases from J, with 17 bases between. Germline CDR1 reads DFQATT; CDR2 reads SNEGSKA (reference sequence). The CDR3 extends over 13 amino acids. CDR3 coding DNA: TGCAGTGTCCAGTTACCTCTGGTGGAAAAACTGTTTTTT. Encoded protein: CSVQLPLVEKLFF.

This clonotype was detected only a few times. The chain combines TRBV20-1 with TRBJ1-1, with D hard to call. CDR3 length equals 15 residues. Deletions cut 0 bases from V and 4 bases from J, with 15 bases between. In germline, CDR1 is DFQATT, CDR2 SNEGSKA (reference sequence). This CDR3 reads CSARDALDWSTEAFF. CDR3 DNA: TGCAGTGCTAGAGATGCTCTAGATTGGAGCACTGAAGCTTTCTTT.

This clonotype was seen a few times. This chain connects TRBV29-1 to TRBJ1-2; possibly TRBD1 for D (5 bases). CDR1 SQVTM and CDR2 ANQGSEA come from the germline V gene. The CDR3 consists of 15 residues. Deletions cut 2 bases from V and 6 bases from J, with 19 bases between. The CDR3 loop reads CSVESLDTQKDGYTF. In DNA form, the CDR3 reads TGCAGCGTTGAAAGTTTGGACACTCAAAAAGATGGCTACACCTTC. Together with reference TRBV29-1 and TRBJ1-2, the CDR3 gives the full variable domain: SAVISQKPSRDICQRGTSLTIQCQVDSQVTMMFWYRQQPGQSLTLIATANQGSEATYESGFVIDKFPISRPNLTFSTLTVSNMSPEDSSIYLCSVESLDTQKDGYTFGSGTRLTVV.

This clonotype was detected a few times. This sequence joins TRBV20-1 and TRBJ2-5; 12 nucleotides match TRBD2. Trimming removed 3 bases from V and 5 bases from J; junction bases left unmatched: 4. CDR1 is DFQATT and CDR2 is SNEGSKA in the germline V gene (reference sequence). The CDR3 totals 14 residues. The CDR3 spells CSARTSGSLETQYF. The DNA of the CDR3 is TGCAGTGCTAGGACTAGCGGGAGTTTGGAGACCCAGTACTTC.

The chain couples TRBV10-3 to TRBJ2-7; no definite D call. The CDR3 runs to 11 residues. The V and J ends lost 4 bases and 4 bases respectively, with 5 bases between them. Germline values: CDR1 ENHRY, CDR2 SYGVKD. In DNA, the CDR3 is TGTGCCATCAGTGGAAAATACGAGCAGTACTTC. It translates to CAISGKYEQYF.

The genes are TRBV9 and TRBJ2-7; TRBD2 matches at 8 bases. V shed 3 bases and J 6 bases; nucleotides not matched to a gene: 8. The CDR3 is made up of 14 amino acids. Germline loops: CDR1 SGDLS, CDR2 YYNGEE. DNA of the CDR3: TGTGCCAGCAGCGAGGCCGGGGGGGCTGGCGAGCAGTACTTC. Residues: CASSEAGGAGEQYF.

This clonotype was detected only once. This sequence joins TRBV9 and TRBJ2-3, with D perhaps assigned TRBD1 or TRBD2 (5 bases each). The CDR3 has 11 residues. Trimming cost V 7 bases and J 6 bases, with 9 bases left between them. Germline-derived CDR1 and CDR2 are SGDLS and YYNGEE. CDR3 loop: CASGTSDTQYF. The CDR3 DNA follows: TGTGCCAGCGGGACCTCCGATACGCAGTATTTT.

This chain links TRBV27 with TRBJ1-1; 9 positions match TRBD1. Germline V gives CDR1 MNHEY, CDR2 SMNVEV (reference sequence). V was pared by 6 bases and J by 1 base, with 9 bases of the junction left unmatched. The CDR3 is made up of 16 amino acids. CDR3 residues: CASSGQGIIGNTEAFF. In nucleotides, the CDR3 is TGTGCCAGCAGCGGACAGGGGATCATCGGGAACACTGAAGCTTTCTTT.

V is TRBV10-3 and J is TRBJ1-3; perhaps TRBD1 as D (6 bases). Trimming took 4 bases from V and 4 from J, leaving 17 bases between them. Per the germline V gene, CDR1 is ENHRY and CDR2 is SYGVKD. CDR3 length: 16 residues. CDR3 in amino acids: CAISAIKQGSGNTIYF. DNA of the CDR3: TGTGCCATCAGTGCGATAAAACAGGGTTCAGGAAACACCATATATTTT.

This clonotype showed up many times. The chain links TRBV6-1 to TRBJ2-5; D is perhaps TRBD2 (7 bases). This CDR3 is 14 amino acids long. The germline CDR1 and CDR2 sequences are MNHNS and SASEGT. V was cut by 0 bases and J by 4 bases, with 9 bases left in between. This chain's CDR3 is CASSEARGRETQYF. The CDR3 bases are TGTGCCAGCAGTGAAGCGCGGGGGCGAGAGACCCAGTACTTC.

The genes are TRBV20-1 and TRBJ2-7; D is unclear. The V end was cut by 3 bases, the J end by 4 bases, with 13 bases between. This CDR3 is built from 13 residues. Germline values: CDR1 DFQATT, CDR2 SNEGSKA (reference sequence). The DNA for the CDR3 is TGCAGTGCTAGGCTTCGAAGTGGGTACGAGCAGTACTTC. Protein: CSARLRSGYEQYF.

This sequence joins TRBV10-3 and TRBJ2-5; D might be TRBD1 or TRBD2, each matching 5 bases. Trimming left V 11 bases short and J 7 bases short, with 23 bases between. The germline gives CDR1 ENHRY, CDR2 SYGVKD. The CDR3 has 14 residues. The CDR3 DNA reads as TGTGCCGCCGCAGTCCGGGACGTCGAGGGGACCCAGTACTTC. Its translation is CAAAVRDVEGTQYF.

This clonotype was counted between two and nine times. V gene TRBV28 combines with J gene TRBJ1-3; D is ambiguous. V was trimmed by 2 bases and J by 7 bases, leaving 12 bases between them. This CDR3 has 14 residues. The V gene's germline CDR1 is MDHEN and CDR2 SYDVKM. Here the CDR3 reads CASSLNPTGNTIYF. In DNA, the CDR3 is TGTGCCAGCAGTTTAAACCCGACCGGGAACACCATATATTTT. The whole variable domain, filled in from reference TRBV28 and TRBJ1-3, reads DVKVTQSSRYLVKRTGEKVFLECVQDMDHENMFWYRQDPGLGLRLIYFSYDVKMKEKGDIPEGYSVSREKKERFSLILESASTNQTSMYLCASSLNPTGNTIYFGEGSWLTVV.

This clonotype has a count of ten or more. The chain links TRBV2 to TRBJ1-2, with D hard to call. With 5 bases removed from V and 0 bases from J, the gap between germline ends came to 7 bases. Germline V CDR1 and CDR2: SNHLY, FYNNEI. The CDR3 loop spans 13 amino acids. The CDR3 spells CASSKTANYGYTF. Written as DNA, the CDR3 is TGTGCCAGCAGTAAGACGGCTAACTATGGCTACACCTTC.

This clonotype was counted only a few times. A much larger clone differs from this one at a single base, so this may be a read error. The chain is built from TRBV28 and TRBJ1-2, with 7 bases fitting TRBD1. The CDR3 is made up of 15 amino acids. From germline, CDR1 is MDHEN and CDR2 SYDVKM. The CDR3 is CANSLPDRPNYGYTF. CDR3 nucleotides: TGTGCCAACAGTCTACCGGACAGGCCAAACTATGGCTACACCTTC.

The table lists this clonotype with many counts. This sequence joins TRBV28 and TRBJ1-2; D not resolved. The CDR3 spans 13 residues. V lost 2 bases and J lost 7, with 11 bases in between. Per the germline V gene, CDR1 is MDHEN and CDR2 is SYDVKM. The CDR3 DNA is TGTGCCAGCAGTTTAGGCCTACGTGTTGGCTACACCTTC. This gives the protein CASSLGLRVGYTF.

This clonotype was observed many times. The chain joins TRBV12-3 or TRBV12-4 to TRBJ1-4; no firm D call. V lost 6 bases, J lost 8 bases, and 19 bases lay in between. The CDR3 spans 15 residues. The CDR3 is CASRTWTVPWEKLFF. CDR3 sequence (DNA): TGTGCCAGCAGAACCTGGACCGTGCCTTGGGAAAAACTGTTTTTT.

The chain is built from TRBV12-3 or TRBV12-4 and TRBJ2-5; D is uncertain. The V end was cut by 6 bases, the J end by 7 bases, with 18 bases between. The CDR3 runs to 14 residues. The CDR3 nucleotides are TGTGCCAGCAGCCCAGACCTACCTTGGGGGACCCAGTACTTC. It translates to CASSPDLPWGTQYF.

This clonotype was seen a few times. The V gene is TRBV16, the J gene TRBJ1-2; TRBD1 agrees at 11 bases. The germline gives CDR1 KGHSY, CDR2 FQNENV. The V and J ends lost 5 bases and 5 bases, in that order; junction bases with no gene match: 7. The CDR3 consists of 15 residues. The CDR3 is CASSVGTGGRYGYTF. CDR3 in DNA: TGTGCCAGCAGCGTCGGGACAGGGGGTAGATATGGCTACACCTTC.

Comments on this clonotype: It may be a read error: a sequence one base away is much more abundant. The J gene is TRBJ1-2, the V gene TRBV7-9; possibly TRBD1 for D (6 bases). There are 15 residues in the CDR3. Germline CDR1 is SEHNR and CDR2 is FQNEAQ (reference sequence). The CDR3 loop reads CVSSSRQEVDYGYTF. CDR3 DNA: TGTGTCAGCAGTTCCCGACAGGAAGTAGACTATGGCTACACCTTC.

The chain recombines TRBV25-1 with TRBJ1-2; no firm D call. Germline-derived CDR1 and CDR2 are MGHDK and SYGVNS. This CDR3 has 13 residues. Between the trimmed V and J ends, which lost 1 base and 3 bases, there was a span of 6 bases. DNA of the CDR3: TGTGCCAGCAGTGAATCATTGCACTATGGCTACACCTTC. Residues: CASSESLHYGYTF.